This TCR beta chain comes out of a study of blood T cell repertoires in COVID-19. J was trimmed by 4 bases and V by 2 bases; bases with no gene match: 2. Germline V gene sequence: CDR1 SGHNT, CDR2 YENEEA. The CDR3 is 14 residues long. Clones were read by immunoSEQ multiplex PCR, and TCRdb kept only the in-frame ones, dropping some. Of around 400,000 clones listed, 88% were seen once; the top ten hold 1.4%. V and J are TRBV11-3 and TRBJ1-1; 9 nucleotides align to TRBD1. Input material: PBMCs or T cells enriched from blood (not recorded which). This TCR was sampled from a woman under 30 who had been exposed to COVID-19. The CDR3 nucleotides are TGTGCCAGCAGCTTAACAGGGGGCGTCACTGAAGCTTTCTTT. Translation: CASSLTGGVTEAFF.